A selection of T cell receptor beta chains follows, all from one sample in a study of blood T cell repertoires in COVID-19. Assay: immunoSEQ multiplex PCR; the TCRdb copy retains only in-frame clones and omits some. This sample has about 90,000 clones, with more than 70% found just once. The specimen sequenced was peripheral blood. These receptors originate from an elderly woman with acute or convalescent COVID-19. Each CDR3 is given without its conserved first and last residue.

V	J	CDR3
TRBV30	TRBJ2-7	AWSGGRGQAYEQY
TRBV15	TRBJ2-4	ATSSRTREDIQY
TRBV6-5	TRBJ2-5	ASSYVTGWETQY
TRBV6-5	TRBJ1-3	ASSYSSTGSGNTIY
TRBV28	TRBJ1-2	ASSSDRRYGYT
TRBV6-6	TRBJ1-2	ASSYEQGGYGYT
TRBV19	TRBJ2-7	ASSRQGAGDYEQY
TRBV28	TRBJ2-5	ASSYSYRDQY
TRBV24-1	TRBJ2-3	ATSDPGLGADTQY
TRBV18	TRBJ1-1	ASGGQMNTEAF
TRBV19	TRBJ1-2	ASSTGPDRRGYT
TRBV4-1	TRBJ1-2	ASSPRNDRYYGYT
TRBV7-6	TRBJ1-1	ASSPGTSRSRAF
TRBV19	TRBJ1-5	ASSWQGGQPQH
TRBV6-5	TRBJ2-3	ASSYRGGSTDTQY
TRBV6-1	TRBJ1-1	ASSYGGGNTEAF
TRBV19	TRBJ1-5	ASSTPDRRDQPQH
TRBV5-1	TRBJ1-5	ASSSGLNNQPQH
TRBV20-1	TRBJ1-2	SATTGSGYT